This record covers a single T cell receptor beta chain. The data are from a study of control samples from healthy donors and cancer patients. Sequencing was performed with immunoSEQ multiplex PCR; in TCRdb, only in-frame clones are kept and a portion is missing. The profile shows about 79,000 clones, 80% to 95% of them singletons. The CDR3 is made up of 15 amino acids. V shed 4 bases, J shed 1 base, and the junction held 8 bases outside the gene matches. CDR1 and CDR2 from the germline V gene are SQVTM and ANQGSEA. This rearrangement joins TRBV29-1 to TRBJ2-7; TRBD1 agrees at 9 bases. This clonotype originated in a woman between 40 and 50 years old with lung cancer. Sequenced: PBMCs. CDR3: CSVASPGQGSYEQYF. CDR3 coding DNA: TGCAGCGTTGCCAGCCCGGGACAGGGTTCCTACGAGCAGTACTTC.